A single sample gave rise to the 27 T cell receptor beta chains below, sequenced in a study of metastatic and nonmetastatic thyroid tumors. With MiXCR, TCRdb called clones anew from the PCR reads. Here the sample spans about 42,000 clones, roughly 12% being singletons. No treatment had been given to any patient before thyroid surgery. Sequenced: blood. The receptor source for this set is a male donor with papillary thyroid cancer or a benign thyroid nodule (not recorded which). Some clones in this sample may be carry-over from other donors' samples.

This clone showed up many times. The rearrangement links TRBV20-1 to TRBJ2-7; TRBD2 matches at 10 bases. Germline CDR1 DFQATT, CDR2 SNEGSKA (reference sequence). The ends lost 4 bases at V and 4 bases at J; junction bases unmatched: 7. The CDR3 is 14 residues long. In DNA, the CDR3 is TGCAGTGCTACTAGCGGGAGCCTCAATTACGAGCAGTACTTC. It codes for CSATSGSLNYEQYF.

This clone occurred a few times. J is TRBJ2-1 and V is TRBV6-1; 11 bases agree with TRBD2. Unmatched junction bases numbered 5, after V lost 5 bases and J lost 2 bases. The germline CDR1 and CDR2 sequences are MNHNS and SASEGT. The CDR3 spans 16 residues. The CDR3 sequence: CASSSLAGGPYNEQFF. CDR3 sequence (DNA): TGTGCCAGCAGTTCCCTAGCGGGAGGACCCTACAATGAGCAGTTCTTC.

This clone was found many times. A much more abundant neighbour one base away suggests this may be a read error. The rearrangement links TRBV6-4 to TRBJ1-2; perhaps TRBD1 as D (5 bases). The CDR3 runs to 13 residues. With 2 bases removed from V and 8 bases from J, the gap between germline ends came to 12 bases. Germline V gives CDR1 MRHNA, CDR2 SNTAGT. The CDR3 sequence is CASSDPAQGGYTF. CDR3 DNA: TGTGCCAGCAGTGACCCGGCCCAGGGCGGCTACACCTTC.

This clone was counted once. The junction and the germline gene differ at one end; a read error may be behind it. The chain is built from TRBV5-4 and TRBJ2-2, with D perhaps being TRBD1 or TRBD2 (5 bases each). Germline loops: CDR1 SGHNT, CDR2 YYREEE (reference sequence). The CDR3 runs to 15 residues. CDR3 sequence reads: CASSLDRWGTGELLF. CDR3 coding DNA: TGTGCCAGCAGCCTGGACCGTTGGGGCACCGGGGAGCTGCTTTTT.

This clone was seen ten or more times. V is TRBV5-8 and J is TRBJ2-7; D could derive from TRBD1 or TRBD2 (5 bases each). The CDR3 covers 13 residues. CDR1 and CDR2 from the germline V gene are SGHTS and YDEGEE. V was trimmed by 6 bases and J by 0 bases, leaving 10 bases between them. The CDR3 bases are TGTGCCAGCAACCGGGACCACTCCTACGAGCAGTACTTC. This gives the protein CASNRDHSYEQYF.

This clone was seen a single time. The rearrangement joins TRBV5-1 to TRBJ2-1; no definite D call. CDR1 is SGHRS, CDR2 YFSETQ, per germline. V was clipped by 4 bases and J by 4 bases, with 15 bases between them. The CDR3 spans 15 residues. The CDR3 nucleotides read TGCGCCAGCAGCCCTCTCCCGGAAACGTACAATGAGCAGTTCTTC. It translates to CASSPLPETYNEQFF.

This clone was counted only a few times. The CDR3 reads CASSIQGGHDYGYTF. The CDR3 nucleotides are TGTGCCAGTAGTATCCAAGGGGGTCACGACTATGGCTACACCTTC. This chain joins TRBV19 and TRBJ1-2; the D gene is possibly TRBD1 (6 bases). Trimming removed 3 bases from V and 3 bases from J, with 14 bases in between. Germline loops: CDR1 LNHDA, CDR2 SQIVND (reference sequence). CDR3 length equals 15 residues.

This clone has just a few counts. Possible read error: a much larger clone is one base away. The chain employs TRBV15 and TRBJ2-5, with unresolved D. Per the germline V gene, CDR1 is LNHNV and CDR2 is YYDKDF (reference sequence). The CDR3 runs to 16 residues. The V and J ends lost 0 bases and 2 bases respectively, with 13 bases between them. DNA of the CDR3: TGTGCCACCAGCAGAGATGCACTGCGCAGGCAAGAGACCCAGTACTTC. Its translation: CATSRDALRRQETQYF. Full variable domain (missing parts from reference TRBV15 and TRBJ2-5): DAMVIQNPRYQVTQFGKPVTLSCSQTLNHNVMYWYQQKSSQAPKLLFHYYDKDFNNEADTPDNFQSRRPNTSFCFLDIRSPGLGDTAMYLCATSRDALRRQETQYFGPGTRLLVL.

This clone occurred many times. The V gene is TRBV11-2, the J gene TRBJ2-7; the D is unclear. CDR1 and CDR2 (germline): SGHAT, FQNNGV. This CDR3 has 13 amino acids. V gave up 5 bases and J gave up 9 bases, with 17 bases separating them. The CDR3 nucleotides are TGTGCCAGCAGCCCTCGCGACGTCCGTGGGCAGTACTTC. The encoded protein is CASSPRDVRGQYF.

The sample holds many counts of this clone. The V call is TRBV20-1, the J call TRBJ2-7, with TRBD2 matching 7 bases. The CDR3 covers 15 residues. Germline CDR1 DFQATT, CDR2 SNEGSKA (reference sequence). The V segment lost 6 bases and the J segment 6 bases; nucleotides outside the gene matches: 17. For the CDR3, the DNA is TGCAGTGCCTCTGCCCCGGGACTAATCCGCCTCGAGCAGTACTTC. Translation: CSASAPGLIRLEQYF.

This clone has a count of ten or more. This chain links TRBV19 with TRBJ2-4; 10 bases are shared with TRBD2. This CDR3 has 13 residues. V gave up 5 bases and J gave up 10 bases; unmatched junction bases: 5. Germline loops: CDR1 LNHDA, CDR2 SQIVND (reference sequence). This CDR3 reads CASSSGTSVIQYF. In DNA form, the CDR3 reads TGTGCCAGTAGTTCCGGGACTAGCGTGATTCAGTACTTC.

By frequency in the sample, this clone is medium-sized. CDR3 nucleotide sequence: TGTGCCAGCAAGTCGAACTACGAGCAGTACTTC. It codes for CASKSNYEQYF. The rearrangement uses TRBV28 and TRBJ2-7, with unresolved D. CDR1 is MDHEN and CDR2 is SYDVKM in the germline V gene. The CDR3 totals 11 residues. Trimming removed 7 bases from V and 3 bases from J, with 7 bases in between.

This clone has a handful of counts. This could be a read error, since a much larger clone is one nucleotide away. The sample contains more than one DNA sequence encoding this CDR3. The chain joins TRBV5-5 to TRBJ2-7; the match to TRBD2 covers 10 bases. Trimming at V came to 4 bases and at J to 6 bases, leaving 7 bases not matched to a gene. The germline V gene has CDR1 SGHKS and CDR2 YYEKEE (reference sequence). The CDR3 loop spans 14 amino acids. For the CDR3, the DNA is TGTGCCAGCAGCACCGGAACTAGCGGGGCCGAGCAGTACTTC. This codes for CASSTGTSGAEQYF.

In this sample, this clone turned up many times. V usage is TRBV6-1 and J usage is TRBJ2-5; TRBD1 aligns across 7 bases. J gave up 4 bases and V 5 bases, and 7 bases lay outside the gene matches. From germline, CDR1 is MNHNS and CDR2 SASEGT. The CDR3 is 14 residues long. The CDR3 DNA sequence: TGTGCCAGCAGTCCCGGGACAGTCGTAGAGACCCAGTACTTC. As protein: CASSPGTVVETQYF.

This clone was seen ten or more times. The rearrangement uses TRBV6-5 and TRBJ1-6; possibly TRBD1 for D (6 bases). The germline V and J ends were trimmed by 6 bases and 5 bases, with 23 bases remaining between them. Germline values: CDR1 MNHEY, CDR2 SVGAGI. CDR3 length: 18 amino acids. Here the CDR3 DNA reads TGTGCCAGCAGGGGCTTTTCAGGGGCGTCCTCTGATAATTCACCCCTCCACTTT. It codes for CASRGFSGASSDNSPLHF.

The chain recombines TRBV7-9 with TRBJ1-6, with a possible D match to TRBD1 (6 bases). The germline CDR1 and CDR2 sequences are SEHNR and FQNEAQ (reference sequence). The CDR3 runs to 15 residues. The V end lost 3 bases, the J end lost 8 bases, and 14 bases lay between the germline ends. The CDR3 DNA sequence: TGTGCCAGCAGCTTGGGGACACCCAGGGATTCACCCCTCCACTTT. Translated, it gives CASSLGTPRDSPLHF.

Comments on this clone: Its ends do not fully match the called genes, so a read error is possible. The gene calls are TRBV12-5 and TRBJ1-2; D is perhaps TRBD1 (5 bases). Looked up from germline, CDR1 is LGHNT and CDR2 is FRNRAP. This CDR3 is 17 amino acids long. The CDR3 spells CASVLLNWGFRHYGYTF. The CDR3 DNA follows: TGTGCTAGTGTTTTGTTGAATTGGGGCTTTAGACACTATGGCTACACCTTC.

This clone has just a few counts. The same CDR3 arises from other DNA sequences in this sample as well. The chain employs TRBV12-3 or TRBV12-4 and TRBJ2-2; 7 positions match TRBD1. The CDR3 loop spans 16 amino acids. Unmatched junction bases numbered 12, after V lost 6 bases and J lost 5 bases. CDR3: CASRTGKADWTGELFF. CDR3 nucleotides: TGTGCCAGCAGGACAGGGAAAGCTGATTGGACCGGGGAGCTGTTTTTT.

There are a few counts of this clone. This chain uses TRBV20-1 with TRBJ2-5, with D perhaps TRBD1 (6 bases). This CDR3 region has 13 residues. Looked up from germline, CDR1 is DFQATT and CDR2 is SNEGSKA (reference sequence). CDR3 nucleotide sequence: TGCAGCCTACCGCAGAGGGGGCAAGAGACCCAGTACTTC. It specifies CSLPQRGQETQYF.

This clone occurred many times. CDR3 protein: CASSVGGSADTQYF. CDR3 nucleotide sequence: TGTGCCAGCAGCGTAGGAGGGAGTGCAGATACGCAGTATTTT. V gene TRBV9 combines with J gene TRBJ2-3; TRBD2 is a possible D gene (5 bases). Trimming removed 0 bases from V and 4 bases from J, with 9 bases in between. Looked up from germline, CDR1 is SGDLS and CDR2 is YYNGEE. The CDR3 has 14 amino acids. Full variable domain (outside the CDR3, taken from reference TRBV9 and TRBJ2-3): DSGVTQTPKHLITATGQRVTLRCSPRSGDLSVYWYQQSLDQGLQFLIQYYNGEERAKGNILERFSAQQFPDLHSELNLSSLELGDSALYFCASSVGGSADTQYFGPGTRLTVL.

The chain has TRBV5-1 and TRBJ2-3, with D possibly being TRBD1 (5 bases). Germline values: CDR1 SGHRS, CDR2 YFSETQ. CDR3 length equals 15 residues. Trimming shortened V by 4 bases and J by 2 bases, and 14 bases separated the two germline ends. The CDR3 nucleotides are TGCGCCAGCAGCGTAGGGGCGACGTACACAGATACGCAGTATTTT. Its translation is CASSVGATYTDTQYF. The variable domain in full, completed from reference TRBV5-1 and TRBJ2-3, reads KAGVTQTPRYLIKTRGQQVTLSCSPISGHRSVSWYQQTPGQGLQFLFEYFSETQRNKGNFPGRFSGRQFSNSRSEMNVSTLELGDSALYLCASSVGATYTDTQYFGPGTRLTVL.

This clone was recorded at least ten times. J is TRBJ1-6 and V is TRBV4-3; no clear D. This CDR3 contains 15 residues. Germline values: CDR1 LGHNA, CDR2 YSLEER. With 2 bases removed from V and 6 bases from J, the gap between germline ends came to 11 bases. The CDR3 protein is CASSQNGGFNSPLHF. The CDR3 nucleotides are TGCGCCAGCAGCCAAAATGGAGGGTTTAATTCACCCCTCCACTTT.

This clone came up many times. V usage is TRBV28 and J usage is TRBJ2-5; 9 bases are shared with TRBD1. J gave up 4 bases and V 2 bases, and 8 bases lay outside the gene matches. The germline V gene has CDR1 MDHEN and CDR2 SYDVKM. This CDR3 spans 16 amino acids. The CDR3 spells CASSLRYRGRAETQYF. The CDR3 nucleotides are TGTGCCAGCAGTTTAAGGTACAGGGGGCGGGCAGAGACCCAGTACTTC.

This clone was seen at least ten times. V gene TRBV4-3 combines with J gene TRBJ2-7; possibly TRBD2 for D (5 bases). Germline CDR1 and CDR2: LGHNA and YSLEER. This CDR3 is 15 amino acids long. V lost 0 bases and J 2 bases, leaving 11 bases between the germline ends. The CDR3 region is CASSQELGRAYEQYF. The CDR3 DNA reads as TGCGCCAGCAGCCAAGAACTAGGACGGGCCTACGAGCAGTACTTC.

In the case of this clone: A single base separates this from a much larger clone, so it may be a read error. The chain employs TRBV29-1 and TRBJ1-1; D remains ambiguous. With 4 bases removed from V and 1 base from J, the gap between germline ends came to 13 bases. CDR3 size: 14 residues. From germline, CDR1 is SQVTM and CDR2 ANQGSEA. The CDR3 protein is CSVVLAYPNTEAFF. For the CDR3, the DNA is TGCAGCGTTGTGTTGGCCTACCCGAACACTGAAGCTTTCTTT.

Ten or more counts support this clone. A much larger clone differs by one base, so this may be a read error. The chain carries TRBV28 and TRBJ2-7; D gene unclear. The germline V and J ends were trimmed by 6 bases and 2 bases, with 20 bases remaining between them. Germline assignment: CDR1 MDHEN and CDR2 SYDVKM. This CDR3 comprises 16 residues. The CDR3 sequence is CASSHDLFMKTYEQYF. Written as DNA, the CDR3 is TGTGCCAGCAGCCACGACCTTTTCATGAAGACCTACGAGCAGTACTTC.

This clone has a count of ten or more. V and J are TRBV20-1 and TRBJ1-2, with TRBD1 matching 9 bases. Germline V CDR1 and CDR2: DFQATT, SNEGSKA (reference sequence). V lost 1 base, J lost 2 bases, and 8 bases stayed unmatched. The CDR3 extends over 16 amino acids. CDR3 DNA sequence: TGCAGTGCTAGAGTCCTCGACAGGGGGGGGAACTATGGCTACACCTTC. It encodes CSARVLDRGGNYGYTF.